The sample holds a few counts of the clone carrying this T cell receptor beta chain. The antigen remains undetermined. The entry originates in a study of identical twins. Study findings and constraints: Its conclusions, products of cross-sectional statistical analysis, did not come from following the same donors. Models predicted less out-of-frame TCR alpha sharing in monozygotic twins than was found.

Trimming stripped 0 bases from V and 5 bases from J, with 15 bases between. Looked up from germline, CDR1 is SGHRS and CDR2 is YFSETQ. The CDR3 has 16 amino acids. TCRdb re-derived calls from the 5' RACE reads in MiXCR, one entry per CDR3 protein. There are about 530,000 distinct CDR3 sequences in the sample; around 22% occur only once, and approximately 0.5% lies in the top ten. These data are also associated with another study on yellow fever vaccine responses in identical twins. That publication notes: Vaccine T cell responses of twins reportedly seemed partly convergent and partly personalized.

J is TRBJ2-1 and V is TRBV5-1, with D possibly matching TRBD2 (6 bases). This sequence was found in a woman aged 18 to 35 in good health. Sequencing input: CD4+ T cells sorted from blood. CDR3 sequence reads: CASSLVGLSGNNEQFF. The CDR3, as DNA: TGCGCCAGCAGCTTGGTCGGGCTTAGCGGTAACAATGAGCAGTTCTTC. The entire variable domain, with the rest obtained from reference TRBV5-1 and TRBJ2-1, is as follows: KAGVTQTPRYLIKTRGQQVTLSCSPISGHRSVSWYQQTPGQGLQFLFEYFSETQRNKGNFPGRFSGRQFSNSRSEMNVSTLELGDSALYLCASSLVGLSGNNEQFFGPGTRLTVL.